Listed here are 27 T cell receptor beta chains from one sample, sequenced in a study of blood T cell repertoires in COVID-19. TCRdb's table, derived via immunoSEQ multiplex PCR, lists solely in-frame clones and lacks some. The sample has roughly 240,000 clones; approximately 86% are singletons. Source material: peripheral blood. The source is a woman aged 60-70 years who had recovered from COVID-19.

This clone has a handful of counts. The genes are TRBV2 and TRBJ1-5; no clear D. V shed 6 bases and J shed 0 bases, with 6 bases lying between them. CDR1 is SNHLY, CDR2 FYNNEI, per germline. This CDR3 comprises 13 residues. In DNA form, the CDR3 reads TGTGCCAGCAGAGGAGATAGCAATCAGCCCCAGCATTTT. This sequence encodes CASRGDSNQPQHF.

The J gene is TRBJ2-2, the V gene TRBV28, with 9 bases identical to TRBD1. CDR1 and CDR2 (germline): MDHEN, SYDVKM. Trimming cost V 3 bases and J 1 base; bases outside gene matches: 3. CDR3 length equals 16 residues. CDR3 region: CASSLGQGWNTGELFF. CDR3 in DNA: TGTGCCAGCAGTTTGGGACAGGGATGGAACACCGGGGAGCTGTTTTTT. The full variable domain, its missing parts supplied by reference TRBV28 and TRBJ2-2, is DVKVTQSSRYLVKRTGEKVFLECVQDMDHENMFWYRQDPGLGLRLIYFSYDVKMKEKGDIPEGYSVSREKKERFSLILESASTNQTSMYLCASSLGQGWNTGELFFGEGSRLTVL.

The chain combines TRBV19 with TRBJ2-6; TRBD1 agrees at 11 bases. The germline V gene encodes CDR1 LNHDA and CDR2 SQIVND (reference sequence). The CDR3 contains 15 residues. V lost 8 bases, J lost 4 bases, and 4 bases stayed unmatched. The CDR3 reads CASRTGGAGANVLTF. The CDR3 DNA follows: TGTGCCAGTCGGACAGGGGGCGCCGGGGCCAACGTCCTGACTTTC. Full variable domain (rest looked up from reference TRBV19 and TRBJ2-6): DGGITQSPKYLFRKEGQNVTLSCEQNLNHDAMYWYRQDPGQGLRLIYYSQIVNDFQKGDIAEGYSVSREKKESFPLTVTSAQKNPTAFYLCASRTGGAGANVLTFGAGSRLTVL.

The chain couples TRBV5-1 to TRBJ2-3, with D possibly matching TRBD2 (6 bases). Per germline, CDR1 SGHRS and CDR2 YFSETQ. The CDR3 covers 16 residues. With 0 bases removed from V and 3 bases from J, the gap between germline ends came to 14 bases. CDR3 loop: CASSLARQGGTDTQYF. CDR3 sequence (DNA): TGCGCCAGCAGCTTGGCCCGGCAGGGAGGTACAGATACGCAGTATTTT.

The chain links TRBV5-8 to TRBJ2-1; the D gene is possibly TRBD1 (6 bases). This CDR3 has 16 residues. CDR1 and CDR2 (germline): SGHTS, YDEGEE. The V end lost 3 bases, the J end lost 1 base, and 14 bases lay between the germline ends. The CDR3 protein is CASSSTGPLSYNEQFF. CDR3 sequence (DNA): TGTGCCAGCAGCTCGACAGGTCCCCTATCCTACAATGAGCAGTTCTTC.

This chain connects TRBV27 to TRBJ1-5; D might be TRBD1 (5 bases). The V gene's germline CDR1 is MNHEY and CDR2 SMNVEV (reference sequence). This CDR3 region has 18 residues. Trimming removed 5 bases from V and 0 bases from J, with 20 bases in between. CDR3 residues: CASSESGVPSISNQPQHF. CDR3 sequence (DNA): TGTGCCAGCAGTGAGTCGGGGGTCCCCTCGATTAGCAATCAGCCCCAGCATTTT.

This sequence joins TRBV7-2 and TRBJ1-1; TRBD1 matches at 7 bases. The germline V gene encodes CDR1 SGHTA and CDR2 FQGNSA. CDR3 length: 14 amino acids. V lost 0 bases and J lost 4; bases outside the gene matches: 2. The CDR3 DNA is TGTGCCAGCAGCTTAGCCGCAGGGGGCACTGAAGCTTTCTTT. The encoded protein is CASSLAAGGTEAFF.

As DNA, the CDR3 is TGTGCCAGCAGCGGCGGGGTGGCGGGAGCCCTGAACACTGAAGCTTTCTTT. It translates to CASSGGVAGALNTEAFF. The chain combines TRBV9 with TRBJ1-1, with unresolved D. Germline V CDR1 and CDR2: SGDLS, YYNGEE. Trimming shortened V by 3 bases and J by 0 bases, and 18 bases separated the two germline ends. The CDR3 extends over 17 amino acids.

The chain joins TRBV5-6 to TRBJ2-2; possibly TRBD1 for D (6 bases). The length of the CDR3 is 14 residues. Germline values: CDR1 SGHDT, CDR2 YYEEEE. V lost 0 bases to trimming and J lost 4 bases, with 7 bases between them. The CDR3: CASSLAGATGELFF. CDR3 in DNA: TGTGCCAGCAGCTTGGCAGGGGCCACCGGGGAGCTGTTTTTT.

J is TRBJ2-3 and V is TRBV7-9; a possible D gene is TRBD2 (5 bases). CDR1 SEHNR and CDR2 FQNEAQ come from the germline V gene (reference sequence). This CDR3 is 16 amino acids long. With 2 bases removed from V and 1 base from J, the gap between germline ends came to 13 bases. The CDR3 nucleotides read TGTGCCAGCAGCTTAAGGCGGGCCGGCGGCACAGATACGCAGTATTTT. It codes for CASSLRRAGGTDTQYF.

V usage is TRBV2 and J usage is TRBJ1-6; tentative D call: TRBD1 (6 bases). Trimming removed 6 bases from V and 6 bases from J, with 15 bases in between. The CDR3 extends over 15 amino acids. CDR1 and CDR2 (germline): SNHLY, FYNNEI. DNA of the CDR3: TGTGCCAGCAGATCCCGGGACACTCCTAATTCACCCCTCCACTTT. Residues: CASRSRDTPNSPLHF.

The V call is TRBV9, the J call TRBJ2-1, with a weak D call TRBD2 (7 bases). V gave up 4 bases and J gave up 7 bases, with 15 bases separating them. The CDR3 totals 14 residues. Germline-derived CDR1 and CDR2 are SGDLS and YYNGEE. CDR3 amino acids: CASSHLGGGNEQFF. CDR3 DNA sequence: TGTGCCAGCAGCCACCTAGGGGGGGGGAATGAGCAGTTCTTC.

The chain employs TRBV4-1 and TRBJ1-4; D is unresolved. Per the germline V gene, CDR1 is MGHRA and CDR2 is YSYEKL. Trimming removed 1 base at V and 8 bases at J, with 14 bases between. CDR3 length equals 15 residues. The CDR3 is CASSQVEGSGEKLFF. The CDR3 coding sequence is TGCGCCAGCAGCCAAGTGGAGGGTTCGGGGGAAAAACTGTTTTTT.

This clone appeared a few times. CDR3 DNA: TGTGCCAGTAGTATAATGGAACGGGGAGGTGGCTACACCTTC. It codes for CASSIMERGGGYTF. The rearrangement uses TRBV19 and TRBJ1-2; D gene ambiguous. The CDR3 is 14 amino acids. Germline V gene sequence: CDR1 LNHDA, CDR2 SQIVND (reference sequence). With 2 bases removed from V and 7 bases from J, the gap between germline ends came to 14 bases.

V gene TRBV19 combines with J gene TRBJ1-3; the match to TRBD1 covers 8 bases. V shed 7 bases, J shed 4 bases, and the junction held 6 bases outside the gene matches. The CDR3 totals 14 residues. Germline CDR1 is LNHDA and CDR2 is SQIVND (reference sequence). The CDR3 coding sequence is TGTGCCAGTAAAGACAGGGGAGCAGGAAACACCATATATTTT. Amino acid sequence: CASKDRGAGNTIYF.

The gene calls are TRBV28 and TRBJ2-1; D gene ambiguous. The V end was cut by 2 bases, the J end by 0 bases, with 8 bases between. Germline V lookup: CDR1 MDHEN, CDR2 SYDVKM. The CDR3 loop spans 15 amino acids. CDR3 in amino acids: CASSLAGSSYNEQFF. The CDR3, as DNA: TGTGCCAGCAGTTTAGCCGGGTCCTCCTACAATGAGCAGTTCTTC.

The rearrangement uses TRBV20-1 and TRBJ1-2; weak D call: TRBD1 (5 bases). Trimming pared 7 bases from V and 5 bases from J, leaving 11 bases between. Germline loops: CDR1 DFQATT, CDR2 SNEGSKA (reference sequence). This CDR3 contains 11 residues. In nucleotides, the CDR3 is TGCAGTGTCTCCGGGGGGTATGGCTACACCTTC. This gives the protein CSVSGGYGYTF.

This rearrangement joins TRBV10-3 to TRBJ2-3; D might be TRBD2 (6 bases). The CDR3 spans 14 residues. Germline V lookup: CDR1 ENHRY, CDR2 SYGVKD. V lost 0 bases and J lost 3, with 7 bases in between. Written as DNA, the CDR3 is TGTGCCATCAGTGAGTCCCGGGGGACAGATACGCAGTATTTT. Protein sequence: CAISESRGTDTQYF.

The chain recombines TRBV2 with TRBJ2-2; D remains ambiguous. V was trimmed by 1 base and J by 9 bases, leaving 18 bases between them. This CDR3 spans 16 amino acids. The germline V gene encodes CDR1 SNHLY and CDR2 FYNNEI. CDR3 in DNA: TGTGCCAGCAGTGAAGAAGGCAGGTCATTCACGTGGGAGCTGTTTTTT. Residues: CASSEEGRSFTWELFF.

This chain links TRBV19 with TRBJ2-7, with 7 bases matching TRBD2. The trim removed 5 bases at V and 0 bases at J, leaving 7 bases unmatched. The CDR3 totals 15 residues. In germline, CDR1 is LNHDA, CDR2 SQIVND (reference sequence). CDR3 amino acids: CASSLAGRYSYEQYF. DNA of the CDR3: TGTGCCAGTAGTTTAGCGGGTAGATACTCCTACGAGCAGTACTTC.

CDR3 in amino acids: CASSATGANQPQHF. The DNA of the CDR3 is TGTGCCAGCAGCGCGACAGGGGCCAATCAGCCCCAGCATTTT. V usage is TRBV7-3 and J usage is TRBJ1-5; TRBD1 agrees at 8 bases. Germline values: CDR1 SGHTA, CDR2 FQGTGA. The ends lost 5 bases at V and 3 bases at J; junction bases unmatched: 3. The CDR3 extends over 14 amino acids.

The J gene is TRBJ2-5, the V gene TRBV5-1; D unclear. Trimming stripped 2 bases from V and 5 bases from J, with 10 bases between. Germline CDR1 is SGHRS and CDR2 is YFSETQ. This CDR3 region has 13 residues. The CDR3 loop is CASSFSSPETQYF. Here the CDR3 DNA reads TGCGCCAGCAGCTTCTCGAGTCCGGAGACCCAGTACTTC.

The chain is built from TRBV29-1 and TRBJ1-6; D call uncertain. Germline CDR1 reads SQVTM; CDR2 reads ANQGSEA. The CDR3 sequence is 14 residues long. V dropped 4 bases and J dropped 5 bases, with 12 bases sitting between them. The CDR3 region has the DNA TGCAGCGTTGGAGGTTTAGAAGATAATTCACCCCTCCACTTT. Translating it yields CSVGGLEDNSPLHF.

The rearrangement uses TRBV23-1 and TRBJ1-1, with TRBD1 matching over 7 bases. TRBV23-1 is an ORF, with its function uncertain. The CDR3 covers 19 residues. V was pared by 7 bases and J by 1 base, with 21 bases of the junction left unmatched. The CDR3 nucleotides are TGCGCCAGCAACCGCCCTCTACAGGGGCGATGGAGGGCGAACACTGAAGCTTTCTTT. It specifies CASNRPLQGRWRANTEAFF.

The chain links TRBV5-8 to TRBJ2-2; D gene unclear. The CDR3 is 15 residues long. Germline V lookup: CDR1 SGHTS, CDR2 YDEGEE. V lost 4 bases, J lost 1 base, and 11 bases lay in between. The CDR3 DNA reads as TGTGCCAGCAGCCGCGCCGGGTTGAACACCGGGGAGCTGTTTTTT. Encoded protein: CASSRAGLNTGELFF.

The CDR3 DNA reads as TGTGCCAGCACAGCGGGAGCCCTCTATGGCTACACCTTC. Translated: CASTAGALYGYTF. The rearrangement links TRBV9 to TRBJ1-2, with D unclear. CDR1 SGDLS and CDR2 YYNGEE come from the germline V gene. Trimming took 6 bases from V and 4 from J, leaving 13 bases between them. CDR3 length: 13 residues.

The rearrangement joins TRBV11-2 to TRBJ2-1, with a tentative D call TRBD2 (6 bases). This CDR3 is built from 15 residues. From germline, CDR1 is SGHAT and CDR2 FQNNGV. V was trimmed by 3 bases and J by 3 bases, leaving 12 bases between them. The CDR3 protein is CASSLGRGFYNEQFF. For the CDR3, the DNA is TGTGCCAGCAGCTTGGGGCGGGGTTTCTACAATGAGCAGTTCTTC.